Detailed here is one T cell receptor beta chain. Its matching antigen is unknown. This CDR3 contains 14 residues. Trimming pared 2 bases from V and 4 bases from J, leaving 8 bases between. Germline V CDR1 and CDR2: MGHRA, YSYEKL. This sample was included in a study of graft-versus-host responses after intestinal transplantation. Profiled with immunoSEQ multiplex PCR; TCRdb holds only in-frame clones, not every one. The sample shows about 81,000 clones, approximately 90% of them seen only once. General study results and limits: After transplant, early declines in HvG clones were associated with peak levels of circulating GvH clones.

V and J are TRBV4-1 and TRBJ2-2; D might be TRBD1 (6 bases). This TCR derives from a human donor who was the organ donor for an intestinal transplant. Sequenced material: unstimulated CD4+ T cells sorted from spleen or lymph node cells, taken before transplant. CDR3 in amino acids: CASSQPTGTGELFF. The DNA of the CDR3 is TGCGCCAGCAGCCAACCGACAGGCACCGGGGAGCTGTTTTTT.